What follows describes a single T cell receptor beta chain. The authors divided CD4+ cells into CD45RA+ naive and CD45RA-negative memory subsets. This entry belongs to a study of shared clonotypes between healthy human individuals. The table came from immunoSEQ multiplex PCR; TCRdb's copy has only in-frame clones and leaves some out. The sample has around 2.5 million clones; more than 85% are singletons. V was pared by 4 bases and J by 5 bases, with 8 bases of the junction left unmatched. This CDR3 region has 16 residues. Per the germline V gene, CDR1 is LGHNA and CDR2 is YNFKEQ. The rearrangement links TRBV4-2 to TRBJ1-6; 7 bases match TRBD1. This sequence originates from a man aged 18 to 29 in good health. Some clones in this sample may be carry-over from other donors' samples. Sequencing used naive CD4+ T cells from PBMCs. Subset specified: CD45RA+ positively selected. CDR3 nucleotide sequence: TGTGCCAGCAGCCGAGATAGGGACAGCAATAATTCACCCCTCCACTTT. It yields the protein CASSRDRDSNNSPLHF.